Shown below are 20 T cell receptor beta chains from a single sample sequenced in a study of T cell responses to AZD1222 COVID-19 vaccine. Clones were read by immunoSEQ multiplex PCR, and TCRdb kept only the in-frame ones, dropping some. The sample consists of more than 150,000 clones, roughly nine tenths of them appearing once. Sequences were derived from peripheral blood, sampled 28 days after the second AZD1222 dose. The receptors shown here come from an adult who received the AZD1222 COVID-19 vaccine.

As to this clone: This CDR3 is also generated by other DNA sequences in the sample. The gene calls are TRBV28 and TRBJ2-7; 7 bases line up with TRBD2. Germline CDR1 reads MDHEN; CDR2 reads SYDVKM. Losses at the gene ends were 3 bases for V and 4 bases for J; bases not matched to a gene: 0. The CDR3 contains 12 residues. CDR3 region: CASSLGGYEQYF. In DNA form, the CDR3 reads TGTGCCAGCAGTTTGGGGGGGTACGAGCAGTACTTC.

This clone was seen a handful of times. This rearrangement joins TRBV10-2 to TRBJ2-1; TRBD1 might be the D (5 bases). The germline gives CDR1 WSHSY, CDR2 SAAADI. The CDR3 runs to 13 residues. Trimming cost V 10 bases and J 7 bases, with 17 bases left between them. DNA of the CDR3: TGCGCCACTAGAGGACACCCAGGGAATGAGCAGTTCTTC. Encoded protein: CATRGHPGNEQFF.

This rearrangement joins TRBV9 to TRBJ1-4, with a tentative D call TRBD1 (6 bases). The CDR3 has 13 residues. Trimming removed 0 bases at V and 12 bases at J, with 12 bases between. Germline loops: CDR1 SGDLS, CDR2 YYNGEE. CDR3 bases: TGTGCCAGCAGCGTAGCTGAGGACAGACAACTGTTTTTT. This sequence encodes CASSVAEDRQLFF. Full variable domain (missing parts from reference TRBV9 and TRBJ1-4): DSGVTQTPKHLITATGQRVTLRCSPRSGDLSVYWYQQSLDQGLQFLIQYYNGEERAKGNILERFSAQQFPDLHSELNLSSLELGDSALYFCASSVAEDRQLFFGSGTQLSVL.

This clone was observed a single time. This chain uses TRBV28 with TRBJ2-7; 9 nucleotides match TRBD1. With 5 bases clipped from V and 5 bases from J, the junction kept 16 bases outside the gene matches. Germline assignment: CDR1 MDHEN and CDR2 SYDVKM. The CDR3 is 17 residues long. CDR3 sequence (DNA): TGTGCCAGCAGTGATCCATCCGGGACAGGGCTTCGAAACGAGCAGTACTTC. The encoded protein is CASSDPSGTGLRNEQYF.

The gene calls are TRBV30 and TRBJ2-1, with no clear D. Germline CDR1 and CDR2: GTSNPN and SVGIG (reference sequence). The ends were cut back, 0 bases at V and 7 bases at J, with 4 bases in the middle. The CDR3 extends over 11 amino acids. The CDR3 spells CAWSVFNEQFF. DNA for the CDR3: TGTGCCTGGAGTGTCTTTAATGAGCAGTTCTTC. Full variable domain (rest looked up from reference TRBV30 and TRBJ2-1): SQTIHQWPATLVQPVGSPLSLECTVEGTSNPNLYWYRQAAGRGLQLLFYSVGIGQISSEVPQNLSASRPQDRQFILSSKKLLLSDSGFYLCAWSVFNEQFFGPGTRLTVL.

The gene calls are TRBV4-1 and TRBJ1-1; D unresolved. CDR3 size: 13 residues. The germline V gene has CDR1 MGHRA and CDR2 YSYEKL. Trimming stripped 4 bases from V and 5 bases from J, with 11 bases between. In DNA, the CDR3 is TGCGCCAGCAGCCTGGCCCCGAGAACTGAAGCTTTCTTT. Translated, it gives CASSLAPRTEAFF.

The rearrangement joins TRBV7-9 to TRBJ2-7; D uncertain. The CDR3 has 13 amino acids. The ends were cut back, 4 bases at V and 3 bases at J, with 10 bases in the middle. From germline, CDR1 is SEHNR and CDR2 FQNEAQ (reference sequence). The CDR3 sequence is CASSSWTRYEQYF. In nucleotides, the CDR3 is TGTGCCAGCAGCTCCTGGACGCGCTACGAGCAGTACTTC.

The J gene is TRBJ2-2, the V gene TRBV4-2; no reliable D call. The CDR3 is 18 residues long. V lost 2 bases, J lost 3 bases, and 19 bases lay in between. The germline V gene has CDR1 LGHNA and CDR2 YNFKEQ. CDR3 amino acids: CASSQQNLISLDTGELFF. DNA of the CDR3: TGTGCCAGCAGCCAACAAAATTTGATATCGCTGGACACCGGGGAGCTGTTTTTT.

The rearrangement uses TRBV2 and TRBJ2-7; 9 nucleotides align to TRBD1. There are 10 residues in the CDR3. Germline V gene sequence: CDR1 SNHLY, CDR2 FYNNEI. CDR3 region: CASRWDRVVV. Here the CDR3 DNA reads TGTGCCAGCAGGTGGGACAGGGTGGTTGTC.

The CDR3 spells CASSEDPSGYEQYF. DNA for the CDR3: TGTGCCAGCAGTGAAGATCCTAGCGGCTACGAGCAGTACTTC. This chain links TRBV6-1 with TRBJ2-7; 7 nucleotides align to TRBD2. V dropped 1 base and J dropped 3; count of bases not matched to a gene: 3. The CDR3 has 14 residues. Germline CDR1 is MNHNS and CDR2 is SASEGT.

The chain combines TRBV28 with TRBJ1-5, with 7 bases identical to TRBD1. V dropped 5 bases and J dropped 2; count of bases not matched to a gene: 15. The CDR3 runs 18 residues. The germline CDR1 and CDR2 sequences are MDHEN and SYDVKM. The CDR3, as DNA: TGTGCCAGCAGTCTCATGGGACAGATTAAGAGGGGCAATCAGCCCCAGCATTTT. This gives the protein CASSLMGQIKRGNQPQHF.

This clone was seen a single time. V usage is TRBV6-8 and J usage is TRBJ1-4; D is perhaps TRBD1 (6 bases). Germline-derived CDR1 and CDR2 are MNHGY and SAAAGT. Trimming left V 6 bases short and J 5 bases short, with 13 bases between. CDR3 length: 14 amino acids. The CDR3 DNA reads as TGTGCCAGCAGGGTTACAGGGTCGAATGAAAAACTGTTTTTT. It yields the protein CASRVTGSNEKLFF.

This chain links TRBV28 with TRBJ1-2; D is unclear. V lost 5 bases, J lost 6 bases, and 10 bases lay in between. Germline CDR1 and CDR2: MDHEN and SYDVKM. The CDR3 runs to 12 residues. CDR3 sequence reads: CASSKQYNGYTF. The CDR3, as DNA: TGTGCCAGCAGTAAACAGTATAATGGCTACACCTTC.

In DNA form, the CDR3 reads TGTGCCTGGACTCGGACTTATGACGGGGAGCTGTTTTTT. Translation gives CAWTRTYDGELFF. The chain uses TRBV30 and TRBJ2-2; weak D call: TRBD2 (5 bases). The CDR3 runs 13 residues. Germline V gene sequence: CDR1 GTSNPN, CDR2 SVGIG (reference sequence). The V end lost 4 bases, the J end lost 7 bases, and 13 bases lay between the germline ends.

J is TRBJ2-1 and V is TRBV19; the D is unclear. Germline assignment: CDR1 LNHDA and CDR2 SQIVND (reference sequence). Trimming pared 5 bases from V and 2 bases from J, leaving 13 bases between. The CDR3 has 15 amino acids. CDR3 nucleotide sequence: TGTGCCAGTAGTCCCAGGATAGCCGCCTACAATGAGCAGTTCTTC. This translates into CASSPRIAAYNEQFF.

The chain links TRBV7-3 to TRBJ2-1, with a tentative D call TRBD2 (6 bases). The germline V gene has CDR1 SGHTA and CDR2 FQGTGA. The CDR3 consists of 15 residues. Trimming removed 5 bases from V and 9 bases from J, with 20 bases in between. As DNA, the CDR3 is TGTGCCAGCAGCCGCGGGGTGAGCCCCAATGGTGAGCAGTTCTTC. Translation: CASSRGVSPNGEQFF.

The chain couples TRBV27 to TRBJ1-4, with 9 bases that match TRBD1. The V gene's germline CDR1 is MNHEY and CDR2 SMNVEV (reference sequence). The V gene end was trimmed by 5 bases and the J gene end by 8 bases; junction bases not matched to a gene: 15. This CDR3 spans 17 amino acids. CDR3 region: CASSTLQTDRGREKLFF. Written as DNA, the CDR3 is TGTGCCAGCAGTACCCTTCAAACGGACAGGGGACGAGAAAAACTGTTTTTT.

The chain uses TRBV5-1 and TRBJ1-2; D is undetermined. The CDR3 is made up of 14 amino acids. V shed 4 bases and J shed 1 base, with 11 bases lying between them. Germline loops: CDR1 SGHRS, CDR2 YFSETQ. The CDR3 loop reads CASSHTRGNYGYTF. For the CDR3, the DNA is TGCGCCAGCAGCCATACTAGAGGTAACTATGGCTACACCTTC.

The rearrangement links TRBV19 to TRBJ2-1, with D maybe TRBD2 (7 bases). The germline V gene encodes CDR1 LNHDA and CDR2 SQIVND (reference sequence). Trimming stripped 3 bases from V and 3 bases from J, with 24 bases between. This CDR3 contains 19 residues. In DNA form, the CDR3 reads TGTGCCAGTAGTATGGGTCCAGGGGCCGCGCGGGGGTACTACAATGAGCAGTTCTTC. Its translation is CASSMGPGAARGYYNEQFF.

V gene TRBV11-2 combines with J gene TRBJ2-1; D is perhaps TRBD1 (6 bases). CDR1 is SGHAT, CDR2 FQNNGV, per germline. This CDR3 has 14 amino acids. The germline V and J ends were trimmed by 4 bases and 5 bases, with 12 bases remaining between them. The CDR3 DNA reads as TGTGCCAGCAGCTCTTTACAGGGTAACAATGAGCAGTTCTTC. It yields the protein CASSSLQGNNEQFF.